These 7 T cell receptor beta chains came from one sample sequenced in a study of cytomegalovirus exposure and HLA in healthy donors. Repertoires were generated with immunoSEQ multiplex PCR, while TCRdb's copy carries only in-frame clones and drops some. The data show roughly 180,000 clones, with approximately 80% seen just once and roughly 6.5% held by the top ten. The specimen was PBMCs. The receptors come from a man aged 18 to 30 in good health and CMV-seropositive.

The CDR3, as DNA: TGTGCCACCAGCAGAGAAGCTAGCGTAACCTACGAGCAGTACTTC. Translation gives CATSREASVTYEQYF. The chain has TRBV15 and TRBJ2-7; a possible D gene is TRBD2 (6 bases). The CDR3 totals 15 residues. Trimming took off 0 bases at V and 2 bases at J, with 11 bases between the two ends. Germline-derived CDR1 and CDR2 are LNHNV and YYDKDF (reference sequence).

This chain joins TRBV15 and TRBJ2-7; 9 nucleotides align to TRBD1. The CDR3 runs 12 residues. J gave up 5 bases and V 8 bases, and 4 bases lay outside the gene matches. Germline V gene sequence: CDR1 LNHNV, CDR2 YYDKDF (reference sequence). The CDR3 region has the DNA TGTGCCACCCAACACAGGGGGCACGAGCAGTACTTC. This encodes CATQHRGHEQYF.

The gene calls are TRBV4-1 and TRBJ1-2; TRBD1 aligns across 7 bases. Germline CDR1 MGHRA, CDR2 YSYEKL. V shed 4 bases and J 4 bases; nucleotides not matched to a gene: 6. This CDR3 has 14 residues. CDR3 protein: CASSPTGSSYGYTF. The CDR3 region has the DNA TGCGCCAGCAGCCCGACAGGGAGTAGCTATGGCTACACCTTC.

V is TRBV7-2 and J is TRBJ1-2; tentative D call: TRBD1 (6 bases). V shed 4 bases and J shed 4 bases, with 19 bases lying between them. The V gene's germline CDR1 is SGHTA and CDR2 FQGNSA. The CDR3 covers 16 residues. The CDR3 DNA reads as TGTGCCAGCAGCTCCGACTACGGACAGTTGGGCTATGGCTACACCTTC. It translates to CASSSDYGQLGYGYTF.

V and J are TRBV28 and TRBJ2-2; no firm D call. The V end lost 5 bases, the J end lost 1 base, and 11 bases lay between the germline ends. This CDR3 contains 15 residues. Germline V lookup: CDR1 MDHEN, CDR2 SYDVKM. CDR3 in amino acids: CASSPPGGNTGELFF. CDR3 DNA sequence: TGTGCCAGCAGTCCCCCTGGCGGGAACACCGGGGAGCTGTTTTTT.

As regards this clone: Other DNA sequences of this sample code for an identical CDR3. The chain employs TRBV2 and TRBJ1-5; D not certain. Germline lookup yields CDR1 SNHLY and CDR2 FYNNEI. CDR3 size: 14 residues. Deletions cut 6 bases from V and 1 base from J, with 10 bases between. As DNA, the CDR3 is TGTGCCAGCAGCCGCGGAGGAAGCAATCAGCCCCAGCATTTT. Its protein is CASSRGGSNQPQHF.

The rearrangement joins TRBV9 to TRBJ2-3; 7 nucleotides agree with TRBD2. Losses at the gene ends were 0 bases for V and 4 bases for J; bases not matched to a gene: 8. CDR3 length: 16 amino acids. Germline CDR1 reads SGDLS; CDR2 reads YYNGEE. CDR3 DNA sequence: TGTGCCAGCAGCGTAGAATCAGGGAGGGTCGCAGATACGCAGTATTTT. Its protein is CASSVESGRVADTQYF.